These T cell receptor beta chains were read from a single sample in a study of blood T cells in healthy people across ages. MiXCR, run by TCRdb on the 5' RACE reads, gives a single entry per CDR3 protein. The sample contains 1.5 million to 1.9 million distinct CDR3 sequences, under 55% of which appear only once. The source material was blood. These receptors were obtained from a woman under 30 in good health. CDR3s include the opening cysteine and the closing phenylalanine or tryptophan. The order of the fields is D gene, V gene, J gene, clone size, CDR3 DNA, CDR3 protein. A D gene is named only where the DNA matches it firmly. Where a row states a size, it is once, few, many or the class of an expanded clone; other rows omit it.

d_call: TRBD2
v_call: TRBV7-9
j_call: TRBJ2-4
clone_size: once
cdr3_nt: TGTGCCAGCAGCCCGCTCAGCGGGGGAGCCTACGGGCAGTACTTC
cdr3_aa: CASSPLSGGAYGQYF

d_call: -
v_call: TRBV20-1
j_call: TRBJ2-3
clone_size: many
cdr3_nt: TGCAGCGCGAGACCAGGGGGCACAGATACGCAGTATTTT
cdr3_aa: CSARPGGTDTQYF

d_call: -
v_call: TRBV25-1
j_call: TRBJ1-2
clone_size: -
cdr3_nt: TGTGCCAGCAGTCCGACGGGGGGGTATTGGCGTGGCTACACCTTC
cdr3_aa: CASSPTGGYWRGYTF

d_call: TRBD1
v_call: TRBV7-9
j_call: TRBJ2-5
clone_size: -
cdr3_nt: TGTGCCAGCAGCGGGGACAGGGGGCTAGCGGGGAGATACAATGAGCAGTACTTC
cdr3_aa: CASSGDRGLAGRYNEQYF

d_call: TRBD1
v_call: TRBV5-1
j_call: TRBJ2-3
clone_size: -
cdr3_nt: TGCGCCAGCAGCACCGGGACAGGGGAAGATACGCAGTATTTT
cdr3_aa: CASSTGTGEDTQYF

d_call: TRBD2
v_call: TRBV6-5
j_call: TRBJ2-1
clone_size: -
cdr3_nt: TGTGCCAGCAGTTACGTGCGAGCGGGATCTAATGAGCAGTTCTTC
cdr3_aa: CASSYVRAGSNEQFF

d_call: -
v_call: TRBV30
j_call: TRBJ2-5
clone_size: many
cdr3_nt: TGTGCCTGGAGTGTCTGGGGGAATGAGCAGTACTTC
cdr3_aa: CAWSVWGNEQYF

d_call: -
v_call: TRBV12-3/TRBV12-4
j_call: TRBJ1-2
clone_size: few
cdr3_nt: TGTGCCAGCAGTGTAAAAGGGCCGTATGGCTACACCTTC
cdr3_aa: CASSVKGPYGYTF

d_call: -
v_call: TRBV6-1
j_call: TRBJ1-2
clone_size: -
cdr3_nt: TGTGCCCGCAGCCCCCAGGCTGGCTATGGCTACACCTTC
cdr3_aa: CARSPQAGYGYTF

d_call: TRBD2
v_call: TRBV3-1
j_call: TRBJ2-5
clone_size: few
cdr3_nt: TGTGCCAGCAGCCAAGAGGCTAGCGGGAGATATCAAGAGACCCAGTACTTC
cdr3_aa: CASSQEASGRYQETQYF

d_call: TRBD1
v_call: TRBV12-3/TRBV12-4
j_call: TRBJ1-2
clone_size: -
cdr3_nt: TGTGCCAGCAGTTTATACAGGGGGGATGGCTACACCTTC
cdr3_aa: CASSLYRGDGYTF

d_call: -
v_call: TRBV12-3/TRBV12-4
j_call: TRBJ2-5
clone_size: -
cdr3_nt: TGTGCCAGCAGTTCGGAGGGACTTGACCAAGAGACCCAGTACTTC
cdr3_aa: CASSSEGLDQETQYF

d_call: -
v_call: TRBV5-1
j_call: TRBJ2-5
clone_size: few
cdr3_nt: TGCGCCAGCAGCTTGGCGTTAATGGCCGAGAAAGAGACCCAGTACTTC
cdr3_aa: CASSLALMAEKETQYF

d_call: -
v_call: TRBV30
j_call: TRBJ1-1
clone_size: once
cdr3_nt: TGTGCCTGGAGGAATAGGCCGACATCTGAAGCTTTCTTT
cdr3_aa: CAWRNRPTSEAFF

d_call: -
v_call: TRBV7-2
j_call: TRBJ1-4
clone_size: few
cdr3_nt: TGTGCCAGCAGCTTAGAGCCGGGACGAGTAAATGAAAAACTGTTTTTT
cdr3_aa: CASSLEPGRVNEKLFF

d_call: -
v_call: TRBV10-3
j_call: TRBJ2-7
clone_size: few
cdr3_nt: TGTGCCATCAGTGGGGGACTTACCTACGAGCAGTACTTC
cdr3_aa: CAISGGLTYEQYF

d_call: -
v_call: TRBV7-9
j_call: TRBJ1-5
clone_size: many
cdr3_nt: TGTGCCAGCAGCTTAGGGCAGACGAGCAATCAGCCCCAGCATTTT
cdr3_aa: CASSLGQTSNQPQHF

d_call: -
v_call: TRBV4-2
j_call: TRBJ2-5
clone_size: -
cdr3_nt: TGTGCCAGCAGCCAGACACAGGGTCGGCGAGAGACCCAGTACTTC
cdr3_aa: CASSQTQGRRETQYF

d_call: -
v_call: TRBV29-1
j_call: TRBJ2-5
clone_size: -
cdr3_nt: TGCAGCGTCGTGAAGGACAAGGGGGGAGAGACCCAGTACTTC
cdr3_aa: CSVVKDKGGETQYF

d_call: TRBD1
v_call: TRBV4-1
j_call: TRBJ2-3
clone_size: -
cdr3_nt: TGCGCCAGCAGCCAAAGACAGGGGATATCGGGAGATACGCAGTATTTT
cdr3_aa: CASSQRQGISGDTQYF

d_call: -
v_call: TRBV10-3
j_call: TRBJ2-3
clone_size: few
cdr3_nt: TGTGCCATCAGTGAGCCTCCAGATACGCAGTATTTT
cdr3_aa: CAISEPPDTQYF

d_call: -
v_call: TRBV6-5
j_call: TRBJ2-5
clone_size: -
cdr3_nt: TGTGCCGGCAGTCCCTCCCAGGGGGGGAAGACCCAGTACTTC
cdr3_aa: CAGSPSQGGKTQYF

d_call: -
v_call: TRBV11-1
j_call: TRBJ2-1
clone_size: -
cdr3_nt: TGTGCCAGCAGCGAGACTAGGTTAAATGAGCAGTTCTTC
cdr3_aa: CASSETRLNEQFF

d_call: -
v_call: TRBV29-1
j_call: TRBJ2-1
clone_size: -
cdr3_nt: TGCAGCGCCAAAGGGACGCCCGAAAGCCCCTACAATGAGCAGTTCTTC
cdr3_aa: CSAKGTPESPYNEQFF

d_call: -
v_call: TRBV6-5
j_call: TRBJ1-1
clone_size: many
cdr3_nt: TGTGCCAGCAGTTATCGCAGGAACACTGAAGCTTTCTTT
cdr3_aa: CASSYRRNTEAFF

d_call: -
v_call: TRBV29-1
j_call: TRBJ2-1
clone_size: -
cdr3_nt: TGCAGCGTGATGGGCAGGGCAGTCCTGAGCGAGCAGTTCTTC
cdr3_aa: CSVMGRAVLSEQFF

d_call: -
v_call: TRBV19
j_call: TRBJ2-1
clone_size: -
cdr3_nt: TGTGCCAGTAAACAGGGCCCCGAGCAGTTCTTC
cdr3_aa: CASKQGPEQFF

d_call: TRBD1
v_call: TRBV6-5
j_call: TRBJ1-2
clone_size: few
cdr3_nt: TGTGCCAGCAGTTACTCCGCAGGGGGCTCTGGCTACACCTTC
cdr3_aa: CASSYSAGGSGYTF

d_call: -
v_call: TRBV24-1
j_call: TRBJ2-1
clone_size: few
cdr3_nt: TGTGCCACCAGTAAATACAATGAGCAGTTCTTC
cdr3_aa: CATSKYNEQFF

d_call: -
v_call: TRBV4-1
j_call: TRBJ2-7
clone_size: -
cdr3_nt: TGCGCCAGCAGTTCCCCTTTGACCGGGCAGTACTTC
cdr3_aa: CASSSPLTGQYF

d_call: -
v_call: TRBV7-6
j_call: TRBJ2-3
clone_size: -
cdr3_nt: TGTGCCAGCAGCTTAGACGGGGGTTTGAATACGCAGTATTTT
cdr3_aa: CASSLDGGLNTQYF

d_call: -
v_call: TRBV28
j_call: TRBJ2-7
clone_size: -
cdr3_nt: TGTGCCAGCACCCTGGGGCCCTCCTACAATGAGCAGTACTTC
cdr3_aa: CASTLGPSYNEQYF

d_call: -
v_call: TRBV7-9
j_call: TRBJ1-1
clone_size: -
cdr3_nt: TGTGCCAGCAGCGTAGGACCGACGGGTGAAGCTTTCTTT
cdr3_aa: CASSVGPTGEAFF

d_call: -
v_call: TRBV12-3/TRBV12-4
j_call: TRBJ2-7
clone_size: -
cdr3_nt: TGTGCCAGCAGTGTACCAGGGAGGTTCAACGAGCAGTACTTC
cdr3_aa: CASSVPGRFNEQYF

d_call: TRBD2
v_call: TRBV7-8
j_call: TRBJ2-1
clone_size: -
cdr3_nt: TGTGCCAGCAGCCCCCCCACGGCGCGGGGGGCCTACAATGAGCAGTTCTTC
cdr3_aa: CASSPPTARGAYNEQFF

d_call: -
v_call: TRBV6-6
j_call: TRBJ2-3
clone_size: -
cdr3_nt: TGTGCCAGCAGTTACATGGTGAGCACAGATACGCAGTATTTT
cdr3_aa: CASSYMVSTDTQYF

d_call: TRBD2
v_call: TRBV20-1
j_call: TRBJ2-1
clone_size: -
cdr3_nt: TGCAGTGCTAGGGAGACTGGGCGGGAGAGAACGTCCTACAATGAGCAGTTCTTC
cdr3_aa: CSARETGRERTSYNEQFF

d_call: -
v_call: TRBV5-1
j_call: TRBJ2-5
clone_size: -
cdr3_nt: TGCGCCAGCAGTGTCGGGACCAGGTACAATGAGCAGTACTTC
cdr3_aa: CASSVGTRYNEQYF

d_call: TRBD2
v_call: TRBV2
j_call: TRBJ2-5
clone_size: -
cdr3_nt: TGTGCCAGCACCGGACTAGCGGATCAAGAGACCCAGTACTTC
cdr3_aa: CASTGLADQETQYF

d_call: TRBD2
v_call: TRBV15
j_call: TRBJ2-1
clone_size: few
cdr3_nt: TGTGCCACCAGCAGGGACGGGACTAGCGGTTACAATGAGCAGTTCTTC
cdr3_aa: CATSRDGTSGYNEQFF

d_call: -
v_call: TRBV20-1
j_call: TRBJ1-1
clone_size: few
cdr3_nt: TGCAGTGCTCCCCCGCCCGGGGGGCGGGGGGCTTTCTTT
cdr3_aa: CSAPPPGGRGAFF

d_call: -
v_call: TRBV7-2
j_call: TRBJ1-1
clone_size: -
cdr3_nt: TGTGCCGCCGCGGCAGGGTGGTTAATGAACACTGAAGCTTTCTTT
cdr3_aa: CAAAAGWLMNTEAFF

d_call: -
v_call: TRBV7-7
j_call: TRBJ2-5
clone_size: few
cdr3_nt: TGTGCTAGCAGCATGGGGACCGACCCGCAAGAGACCCAGTACTTC
cdr3_aa: CASSMGTDPQETQYF

d_call: -
v_call: TRBV18
j_call: TRBJ2-7
clone_size: few
cdr3_nt: TGTGCCAGCTCACCAACAGGGCCCTACAATGAGCAGTACTTC
cdr3_aa: CASSPTGPYNEQYF

d_call: TRBD1
v_call: TRBV10-1
j_call: TRBJ2-4
clone_size: few
cdr3_nt: TGCGCCAGCAGTGTAGGGACAGGGGGCGAACAGTACTTC
cdr3_aa: CASSVGTGGEQYF

d_call: -
v_call: TRBV5-6
j_call: TRBJ2-7
clone_size: -
cdr3_nt: TGTGCCAGCAGCAACCAACTCCATGAGCAGTACTTC
cdr3_aa: CASSNQLHEQYF

d_call: -
v_call: TRBV2
j_call: TRBJ2-1
clone_size: -
cdr3_nt: TGTGCCGGCAGCAGTGCCGAGTACAATGAGCAGTTCTTC
cdr3_aa: CAGSSAEYNEQFF

d_call: TRBD2
v_call: TRBV4-1
j_call: TRBJ2-1
clone_size: many
cdr3_nt: TGCGCCAGCAGCCCCAGCGGGGGGCGGTACAATGAGCAGTTCTTC
cdr3_aa: CASSPSGGRYNEQFF